The entry below gives a single T cell receptor beta chain sequence along with its context. V gave up 6 bases and J gave up 7 bases; unmatched junction bases: 11. The CDR3 sequence is 14 residues long. In germline, CDR1 is SGHTA, CDR2 FQGNSA. This specimen belongs to a study of blood T cell repertoires in COVID-19. Authors' analysis steps: Using reference gene primer amplification, nucleated cell counts were estimated. Method: immunoSEQ multiplex PCR; TCRdb's copy keeps in-frame clones and lacks some. V and J calls and clone size are as listed in that table; D and trimming were resolved from the DNA. The sample includes 490,000 or so clones, roughly 90% seen only once; the top ten take 1.5% to 2%.

The source of this sequence is a woman in her thirties or forties who had recovered from COVID-19. Sequenced: PBMCs or T cells enriched from blood (not recorded which). This sequence joins TRBV7-2 and TRBJ2-5, with TRBD1 identical over 7 bases. The CDR3 is CASSPGPAGGTQYF. The CDR3 nucleotides read TGTGCCAGCAGTCCGGGCCCCGCAGGGGGGACCCAGTACTTC.